The present T cell receptor (beta chain) was sequenced within a study of T cell repertoires in cytomegalovirus infection. This clonotype was seen only once. The antigen remains undetermined. An end of the junction differs from the germline gene, which may be a read error. In TCRdb, the reads were re-called with MiXCR into one record per CDR3 protein. The sample shows 700,000 to 850,000 distinct CDR3 sequences, about 30% of them seen only once. The germline CDR1 and CDR2 sequences are MGHRA and YSYEKL. This CDR3 is 15 amino acids long. The clonotype comes from a human donor in good health (CMV status not recorded). Some clones in this sample may be carry-over from other donors' samples. This chain uses TRBV4-1 with TRBJ1-5; 8 nucleotides line up with TRBD1. The source material was cultured CD8+ T cells from PBMCs, sampled from culture after CMV antigen stimulation. CDR3 nucleotides: TGCGCCAGCAGCCAGACGGACAGGGCGGGTCAGTCCCAGCATTTT. Residues: CASSQTDRAGQSQHF.